This paragraph covers one TCR beta chain sequence. This clone occurred a few times. No antigen is known for it. No much larger clonotype is one base removed from it; base qualities were not supplied. The source of the sample is a study of blood T cell repertoires in COVID-19 (dated by TCRdb to about 2020). Concerning the study at large: Samples covering the acute and convalescent phases of COVID-19 were provided by collaborators in the United States, Italy and Spain. The material from the prospective study consisted of cDNA or gDNA derived from T cells, B-cell-depleted T cells, or PBMCs. The dataset comprised deeply sampled blood TCRbeta repertoires from subjects exposed to, actively infected with, or recovered from COVID-19. The repertoires were released in a freely available public database meant as a resource for research on the immune response to SARS-CoV-2. The samples were drawn from the first 160 participants of the ongoing ImmuneRACE study and from over a thousand subjects provided by 6 global collaborators. A de-identified subject ID, COVID-19 status, age in years and sex were almost always included in the sample metadata. Where HLA class I and class II types were available, the types were taken from metadata supplied by the sample provider, not from assay-based typing.

TCRbeta CDR3 regions were amplified from genomic DNA by means of the immunoSEQ Assay, a bias-controlled multiplex PCR. As for the original processing: Nucleated cell counts per sample were estimated from amplification of reference gene primers within the assay. Sequence reads were collapsed and filtered to measure the absolute abundance of every unique TCRbeta CDR3 rearrangement. For each sample, productive Simpson clonality was calculated by taking the square root of Simpson's diversity index across productive rearrangements. TCRdb took over this immuneACCESS table, retaining in-frame rearrangements with V and J assigned. Such tables are incomplete; in checked studies, under half of the missing clones stem from an unresolved V gene, and the remainder is unexplained. V and J calls and clone size are as listed in that table; D and trimming were resolved from the DNA. A total of approximately 120,000 clones appear in this sample, roughly 81% of them only once. The ten largest account for over 9.5% of the sample.

Here is what the overall study found, with its caveats: The amount of clinical and demographic metadata varied by source and participant and was provided uncurated.

Each collaborating institution followed its own protocols to collect whole blood in K2EDTA tubes. Collaborator samples were shipped for TCRbeta analysis as frozen whole blood, isolated PBMCs, or DNA extracted from either sample type. Germline trimming amounts to 0 bases on V and 4 bases on J, with 9 as the count of junction bases outside the gene matches. Including the terminal cysteine and phenylalanine, the CDR3 comprises 18 residues. CDR3 DNA is the only sequence kept; it has 54 bases, read in frame from the first base. The germline V gene encodes CDR1 LGHNA and CDR2 YSLEER. This chain is built from TRBV4-3 and TRBJ2-7; TRBD2 lines up with 13 middle nucleotides. The clonotype comes from a human donor in a cohort sampled during active COVID-19. Sequenced input: peripheral blood. The CDR3 here reads CASSQELLGTSGIYEQYF. The sequence in DNA is TGCGCCAGCAGCCAAGAATTGCTAGGGACTAGCGGGATTTACGAGCAGTACTTC.